This T cell receptor (beta chain) came from a study of a mutant IDH1 vaccine in newly diagnosed glioma (dated by TCRdb to 2020 to 2022). As for the study more broadly: Of the approximately 33 patients who were treated, about 62% were male and roughly 40% were female, and the mean age was approximately 40 years. Prior to enrollment, patients had been given standard therapy consisting of radiotherapy alone, temozolomide alone, or radiochemotherapy with temozolomide, with the combination given to most patients. Six visits were used for peripheral blood collection: V03 (baseline), V05, V07, V10, V12 and V13. Longitudinal TCRB deep sequencing was performed for roughly 25 treated patients wherever samples were available for exploratory analyses. Results and caveats for the whole study, not just this receptor: Across multiple MHC alleles, vaccine-induced immune responses were seen in about 93% of patients. Availability determined which PBMC samples were chosen for TCRB deep sequencing. Changes in the top peripheral T cell clonotypes picked up by TCRB sequencing did not appear to be linked to pseudoprogression. It was noted by the authors that analyses of patient blood samples could not be reproduced owing to sample limitations.

Comments on this clone: Its recognized antigen is unknown. No much larger clone exists at a distance of one base, and base qualities are not known.

Library generation was performed with the immunoSEQ multiplex PCR assay. Following the manufacturer's protocol, the hsTCRB Kit was used to amplify rearranged TCR beta chain sequences. Sequencing of TCRB libraries was carried out on an Illumina MiSeq. Per the original workflow: The proprietary platform of the kit vendor was used for demultiplexing, trimming and gene mapping. The clones in this table, taken by TCRdb from immuneACCESS, are in-frame only. Not every clone is retained; where verified, under half of the shortfall comes from an unresolved V gene, and the cause of the rest is unknown. V, J and clone size are taken as reported in that table, and D and trimming were inferred from the DNA itself. A total of around 50,000 clones appear in this sample, 86% of them only once. The top ten clonotypes cover 2% to 3% of the sample. The sample's time point label, in plain terms: baseline, week 1 (first vaccination visit). The label giving this sample's treatment or condition can be read as: pre-vaccination baseline after standard-of-care therapy. The donors had newly diagnosed IDH1-mutant astrocytomas of WHO grade 3 or 4 that showed loss of nuclear ATRX. The samples were drawn from NOA16, a multicentre, single-arm, open-label phase I trial in Germany that tested a mutant IDH1 peptide vaccine in humans for the first time. For immunogenicity testing, the blood drawn at visit V03 was used as the baseline sample. Genomic DNA for TCRB sequencing was extracted from EDTA blood using the DNeasy Blood and Tissue Kit.

V is cut back by 9 bases and J by 1 base, with 8 bases in the junction unmatched. CDR1 and CDR2, per the germline V gene, are WSHSY and SAAADI. The CDR3 runs 14 residues from the cysteine to the phenylalanine. Only the CDR3 part of the read is kept: 42 bases, read in frame from the first base. The TCR sequence derives from a man in his forties or fifties with glioma. This sample comprised PBMCs, obtained from a glioma patient treated with radiotherapy, temozolomide or both. The rearranged segments are TRBV10-2 and TRBJ2-5; TRBD1 fits 7 bases in the junction. The CDR3 region: CASRRDRAQETQYF. At the DNA level, the sequence is TGCGCCAGTAGAAGAGACAGGGCCCAAGAGACCCAGTACTTC.